This T cell receptor beta chain was sequenced for a study of T cells in Graves' hyperthyroidism and ophthalmopathy. This clonotype was recorded many times. Amplified TCR beta CDR3 regions derived from RNA transcripts. HTBI primers were the set used in a first-round RT-PCR of the TCR CDR3. One entry per CDR3 protein results from TCRdb running MiXCR on the multiplex PCR reads. The sample consists of a few hundred thousand distinct CDR3 sequences, about 15% of them appearing once. The patients, who ranged from 18 to 65 in age, presented with newly diagnosed hyperthyroidism lasting under 2 months. Diagnoses were made from clinical symptoms, serum measures (thyroxine and TRAb), thyroid ultrasound and orbital computed tomography. Fresh peripheral blood, around 9.5 ml, yielded the PBMCs. The sample was blood. This clonotype was sampled from a woman in her twenties or thirties with Graves' hyperthyroidism.

CDR3 loop: CAWGLEGDEQFF. In DNA, the CDR3 is TGTGCCTGGGGACTAGAGGGAGATGAGCAGTTCTTC. This rearrangement joins TRBV30 to TRBJ2-1; 7 bases are shared with TRBD2. Germline CDR1 is GTSNPN and CDR2 is SVGIG (reference sequence). The CDR3 covers 12 residues. The ends lost 5 bases at V and 8 bases at J; junction bases unmatched: 6.